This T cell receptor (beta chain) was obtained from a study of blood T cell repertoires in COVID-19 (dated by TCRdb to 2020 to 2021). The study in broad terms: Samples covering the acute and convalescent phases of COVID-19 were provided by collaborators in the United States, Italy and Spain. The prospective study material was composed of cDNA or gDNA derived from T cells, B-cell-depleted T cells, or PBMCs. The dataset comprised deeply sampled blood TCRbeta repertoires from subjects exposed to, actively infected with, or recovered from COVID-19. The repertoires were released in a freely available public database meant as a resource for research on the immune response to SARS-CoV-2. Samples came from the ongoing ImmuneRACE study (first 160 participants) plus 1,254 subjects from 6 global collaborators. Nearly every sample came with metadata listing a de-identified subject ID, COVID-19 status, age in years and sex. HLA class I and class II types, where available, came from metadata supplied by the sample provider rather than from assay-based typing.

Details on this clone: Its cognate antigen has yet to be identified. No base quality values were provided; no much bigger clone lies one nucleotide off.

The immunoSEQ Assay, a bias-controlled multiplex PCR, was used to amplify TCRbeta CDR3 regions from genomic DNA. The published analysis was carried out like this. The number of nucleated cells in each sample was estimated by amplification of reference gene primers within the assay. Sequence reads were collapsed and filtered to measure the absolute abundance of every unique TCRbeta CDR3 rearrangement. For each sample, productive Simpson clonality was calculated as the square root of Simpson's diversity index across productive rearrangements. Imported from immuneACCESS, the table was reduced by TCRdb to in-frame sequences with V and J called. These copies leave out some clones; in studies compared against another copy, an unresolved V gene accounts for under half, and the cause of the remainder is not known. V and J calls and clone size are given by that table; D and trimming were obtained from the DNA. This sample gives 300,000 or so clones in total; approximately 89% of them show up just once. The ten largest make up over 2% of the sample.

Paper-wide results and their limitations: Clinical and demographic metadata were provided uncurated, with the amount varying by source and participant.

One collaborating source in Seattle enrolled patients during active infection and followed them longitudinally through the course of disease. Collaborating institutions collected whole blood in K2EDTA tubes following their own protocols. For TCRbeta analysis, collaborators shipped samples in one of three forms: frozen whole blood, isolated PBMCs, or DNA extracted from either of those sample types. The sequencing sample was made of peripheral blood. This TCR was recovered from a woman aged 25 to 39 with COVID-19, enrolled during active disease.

For the CDR3, the sequence is CASSWGTSGRASQETQYF. In nucleotides, the sequence is TGTGCCAGCAGCTGGGGGACTAGCGGGAGGGCATCGCAAGAGACCCAGTACTTC. Recombination joined TRBV5-5 with TRBJ2-5, with TRBD2 identical over 16 junction bases. CDR1 and CDR2, looked up from the germline V gene (reference sequence), are SGHKS and YYEKEE. Trimming takes 3 bases off V and 2 bases off J; junction bases not matched to a gene: 7. From the cysteine up to the phenylalanine, the CDR3 has a length of 18 residues. The entry retains the CDR3 DNA only, 54 bases that are in frame from base 1.